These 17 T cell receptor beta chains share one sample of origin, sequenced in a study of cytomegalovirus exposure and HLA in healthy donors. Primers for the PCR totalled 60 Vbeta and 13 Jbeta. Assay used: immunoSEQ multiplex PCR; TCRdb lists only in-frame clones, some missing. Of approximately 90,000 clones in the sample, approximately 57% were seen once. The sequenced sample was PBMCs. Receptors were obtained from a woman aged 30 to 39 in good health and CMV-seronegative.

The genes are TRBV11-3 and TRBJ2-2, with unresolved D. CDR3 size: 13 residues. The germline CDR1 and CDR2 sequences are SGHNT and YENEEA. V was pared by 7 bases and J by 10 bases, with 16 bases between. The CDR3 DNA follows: TGTGCCAGCACCTCTCACGACACAGAGGAGCTGTTTTTT. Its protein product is CASTSHDTEELFF.

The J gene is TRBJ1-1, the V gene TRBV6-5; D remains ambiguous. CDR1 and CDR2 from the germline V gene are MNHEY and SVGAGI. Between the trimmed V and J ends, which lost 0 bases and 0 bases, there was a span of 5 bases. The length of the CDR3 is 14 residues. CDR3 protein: CASSYSAMNTEAFF. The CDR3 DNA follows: TGTGCCAGCAGTTACTCAGCTATGAACACTGAAGCTTTCTTT.

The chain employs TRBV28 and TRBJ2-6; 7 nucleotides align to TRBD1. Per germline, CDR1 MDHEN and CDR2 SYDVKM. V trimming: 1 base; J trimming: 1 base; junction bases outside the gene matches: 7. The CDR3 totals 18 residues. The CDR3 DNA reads TGTGCCAGCAGTTTATATACAGGGGTGGGTTCTGGGGCCAACGTCCTGACTTTC. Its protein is CASSLYTGVGSGANVLTF.

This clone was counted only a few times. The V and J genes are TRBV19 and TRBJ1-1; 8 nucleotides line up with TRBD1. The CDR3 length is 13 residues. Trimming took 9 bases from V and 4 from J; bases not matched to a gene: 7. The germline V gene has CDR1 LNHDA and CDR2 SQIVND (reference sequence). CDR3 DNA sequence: TGTGCCAGCAGAAGACAGGGGAGCACTGAAGCTTTCTTT. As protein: CASRRQGSTEAFF.

The CDR3 sequence is CASSYPTGEQYF. For the CDR3, the DNA is TGTGCCAGCAGCTACCCCACGGGGGAGCAGTACTTC. This chain connects TRBV4-2 to TRBJ2-7, with D possibly being TRBD2 (5 bases). This CDR3 comprises 12 residues. Germline CDR1 and CDR2: LGHNA and YNFKEQ. V shed 5 bases and J shed 7 bases, with 12 bases lying between them.

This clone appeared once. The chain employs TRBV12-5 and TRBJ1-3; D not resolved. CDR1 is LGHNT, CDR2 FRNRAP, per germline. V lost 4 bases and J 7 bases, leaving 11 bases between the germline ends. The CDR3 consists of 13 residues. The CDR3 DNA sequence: TGTGCTAGTGGTTACGGAGCCGGTAACACCATATATTTT. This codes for CASGYGAGNTIYF.

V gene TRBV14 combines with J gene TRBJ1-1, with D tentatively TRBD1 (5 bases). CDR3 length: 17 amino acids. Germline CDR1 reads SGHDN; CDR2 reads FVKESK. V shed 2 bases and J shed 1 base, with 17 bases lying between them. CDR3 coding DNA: TGTGCCAGCAGCCAATTCCCTACTGCCAGGGAGAACACTGAAGCTTTCTTT. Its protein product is CASSQFPTARENTEAFF.

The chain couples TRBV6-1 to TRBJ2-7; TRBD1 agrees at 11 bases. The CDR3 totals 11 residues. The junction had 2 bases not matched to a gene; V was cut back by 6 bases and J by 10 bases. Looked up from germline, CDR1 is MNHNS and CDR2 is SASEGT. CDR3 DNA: TGTGCCAGCAGGGGACAGGGGGAACAGTACTTC. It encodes CASRGQGEQYF.

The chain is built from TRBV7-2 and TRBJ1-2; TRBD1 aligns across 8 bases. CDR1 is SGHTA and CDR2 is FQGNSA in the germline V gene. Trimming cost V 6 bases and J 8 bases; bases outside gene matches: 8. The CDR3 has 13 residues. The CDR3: CASSTDRGRGYTF. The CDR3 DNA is TGTGCCAGCAGTACCGACAGGGGCAGGGGCTACACCTTC.

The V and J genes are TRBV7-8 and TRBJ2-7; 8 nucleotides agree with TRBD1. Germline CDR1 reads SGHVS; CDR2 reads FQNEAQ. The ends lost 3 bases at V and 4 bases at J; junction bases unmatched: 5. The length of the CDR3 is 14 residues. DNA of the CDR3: TGTGCCAGCAGCTTGGGACAGGCCGCTTACGAGCAGTACTTC. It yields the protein CASSLGQAAYEQYF.

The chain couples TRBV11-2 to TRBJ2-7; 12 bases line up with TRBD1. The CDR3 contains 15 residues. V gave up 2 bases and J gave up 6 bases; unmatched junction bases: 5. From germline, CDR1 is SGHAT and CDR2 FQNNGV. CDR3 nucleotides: TGTGCCAGCAGCTTATTAGGGACAGGGGGCGGCGAGCAGTACTTC. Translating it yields CASSLLGTGGGEQYF.

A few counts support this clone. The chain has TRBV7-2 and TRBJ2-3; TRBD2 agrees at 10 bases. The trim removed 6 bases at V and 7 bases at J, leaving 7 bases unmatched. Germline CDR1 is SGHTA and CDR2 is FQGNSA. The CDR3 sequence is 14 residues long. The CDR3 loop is CASRSSGGGNTQYF. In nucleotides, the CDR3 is TGTGCCAGCAGGTCTAGCGGGGGCGGAAATACGCAGTATTTT. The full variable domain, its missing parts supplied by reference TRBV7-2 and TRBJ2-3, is GAGVSQSPSNKVTEKGKDVELRCDPISGHTALYWYRQSLGQGLEFLIYFQGNSAPDKSGLPSDRFSAERTGGSVSTLTIQRTQQEDSAVYLCASRSSGGGNTQYFGPGTRLTVL.

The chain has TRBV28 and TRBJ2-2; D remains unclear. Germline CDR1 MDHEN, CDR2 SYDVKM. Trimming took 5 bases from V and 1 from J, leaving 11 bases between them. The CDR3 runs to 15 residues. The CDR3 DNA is TGTGCCAGCAGTAAGTTTAGGAGGAACACCGGGGAGCTGTTTTTT. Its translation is CASSKFRRNTGELFF.

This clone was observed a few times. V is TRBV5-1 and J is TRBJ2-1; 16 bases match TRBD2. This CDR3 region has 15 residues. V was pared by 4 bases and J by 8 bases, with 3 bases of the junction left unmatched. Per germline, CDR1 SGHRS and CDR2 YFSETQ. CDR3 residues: CASSRGLAGGDEQFF. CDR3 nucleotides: TGCGCCAGCAGCCGGGGACTAGCGGGAGGGGATGAGCAGTTCTTC.

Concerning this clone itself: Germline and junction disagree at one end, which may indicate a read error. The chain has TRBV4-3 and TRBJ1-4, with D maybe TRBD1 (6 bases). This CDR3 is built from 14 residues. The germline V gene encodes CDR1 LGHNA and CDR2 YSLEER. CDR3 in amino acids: CTSSSVAQGEKLFF. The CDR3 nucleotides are TGCACCAGCAGTTCAGTCGCTCAGGGGGAAAAACTGTTTTTT.

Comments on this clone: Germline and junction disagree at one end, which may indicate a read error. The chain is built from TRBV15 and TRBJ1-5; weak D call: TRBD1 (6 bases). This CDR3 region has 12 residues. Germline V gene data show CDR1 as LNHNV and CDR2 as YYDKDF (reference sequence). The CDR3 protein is CVPSGVCQPQHF. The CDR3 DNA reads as TGCGTACCCTCAGGGGTGTGTCAGCCCCAGCATTTT.

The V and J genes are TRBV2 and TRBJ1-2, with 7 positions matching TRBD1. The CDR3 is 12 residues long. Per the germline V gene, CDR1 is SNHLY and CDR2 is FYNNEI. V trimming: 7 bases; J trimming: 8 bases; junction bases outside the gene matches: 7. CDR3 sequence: CASTTTGDGYTF. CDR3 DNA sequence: TGTGCCAGCACCACCACAGGGGACGGCTACACCTTC.